The T cell receptor (beta chain) under discussion was sequenced for a study of T cell repertoires in cytomegalovirus infection. Turning to the study itself: CMV infection together with matching HLA type was indicated by public TCR beta signatures. The study's findings and limits: In two of eight donors, the top clonotype was HLA-C-restricted CMV-specific. CMV carriers with the relevant HLA were identified by cumulative public TCR beta family frequency.

Of note for this clonotype: Its matching antigen is unknown.

MiXCR was run by TCRdb on the reads, yielding one entry per CDR3 protein. The data show over 250,000 distinct CDR3 sequences, with more than 20% seen just once and approximately 15% held by the top ten. The CDR3 sequence is 15 residues long. Trimming pared 1 base from V and 10 bases from J, leaving 14 bases between. Germline V gives CDR1 SGHAT, CDR2 FQNNGV. The sample consisted of PBMCs. The clonotype originates from a human donor in good health (CMV status not recorded). Some clones in this sample may be carry-over from other donors' samples. The chain employs TRBV11-2 and TRBJ1-6, with D perhaps matching TRBD1 (5 bases). CDR3 sequence (DNA): TGTGCCAGCAGCTTAGTTGGGGGTGCGGGATCACCCCTCCACTTT. Translation gives CASSLVGGAGSPLHF.